The 26 T cell receptor beta chains presented below share a single source sample, sequenced in a study of control samples from healthy donors and cancer patients (dated by TCRdb to 2019 to 2021). Libraries were built with the immunoSEQ multiplex PCR assay. TCRdb carries this immuneACCESS record with in-frame sequences only. Its versions omit some clonotypes, under half of them owing to an unresolved V gene in the studies checked, with the rest unexplained. This sample gives over 200,000 clones in total; almost 85% of them show up just once. The top ten hold 13% of the sample. Sequenced sample: PBMCs. The receptors were gathered from a woman aged 55-70 years with lung cancer.

This rearrangement joins TRBV15 to TRBJ2-1, with D tentatively TRBD1 (5 bases). Per the germline V gene, CDR1 is LNHNV and CDR2 is YYDKDF (reference sequence). V gave up 1 base and J gave up 10 bases, with 11 bases separating them. The CDR3 spans 13 residues. The CDR3 DNA reads TGTGCCACCAGCAGAGGACAGCCGTGGGAGCAGTTCTTC. Protein product: CATSRGQPWEQFF.

V gene TRBV5-1 combines with J gene TRBJ2-2; no definite D call. The CDR3 runs to 15 residues. The V end was cut by 0 bases, the J end by 5 bases, with 11 bases between. Germline values: CDR1 SGHRS, CDR2 YFSETQ. The CDR3 is CASSLAPYSTGELFF. The CDR3 DNA reads TGCGCCAGCAGCTTGGCTCCATACTCGACCGGGGAGCTGTTTTTT. The whole variable domain, remainder taken from reference TRBV5-1 and TRBJ2-2, is KAGVTQTPRYLIKTRGQQVTLSCSPISGHRSVSWYQQTPGQGLQFLFEYFSETQRNKGNFPGRFSGRQFSNSRSEMNVSTLELGDSALYLCASSLAPYSTGELFFGEGSRLTVL.

This clone was detected a few times. The chain links TRBV18 to TRBJ1-1; 7 bases agree with TRBD1. This CDR3 region has 14 residues. Trimming took 3 bases from V and 6 from J; bases not matched to a gene: 7. Germline CDR1 reads KGHSH; CDR2 reads LQKENI. In nucleotides, the CDR3 is TGTGCCAGCTCACCCGCCGACAGGGCGGCTGAAGCTTTCTTT. It translates to CASSPADRAAEAFF.

The chain employs TRBV4-1 and TRBJ2-5; 10 bases map to TRBD2. Germline loops: CDR1 MGHRA, CDR2 YSYEKL. The junction had 12 bases not matched to a gene; V was cut back by 1 base and J by 7 bases. CDR3 length: 17 residues. For the CDR3, the DNA is TGCGCCAGCAGCCAAGGACTAGCGGGTATAATATTGGGGACCCAGTACTTC. This sequence encodes CASSQGLAGIILGTQYF.

V and J are TRBV5-5 and TRBJ2-3; D ambiguous. The length of the CDR3 is 16 residues. Trimming cost V 0 bases and J 2 bases, with 13 bases left between them. The germline V gene has CDR1 SGHKS and CDR2 YYEKEE (reference sequence). Here the CDR3 reads CASSLGVSLNTDTQYF. CDR3 sequence (DNA): TGTGCCAGCAGCTTGGGAGTCTCGCTAAACACAGATACGCAGTATTTT.

The chain uses TRBV9 and TRBJ2-2; 9 bases are shared with TRBD1. CDR1 SGDLS and CDR2 YYNGEE come from the germline V gene. With V trimmed by 0 bases and J by 7 bases, 10 bases remained unmatched. The CDR3 runs 17 residues. The CDR3 here is CASSVAGTGSGIGELFF. The CDR3 bases are TGTGCCAGCAGCGTAGCAGGGACAGGGTCTGGCATCGGGGAGCTGTTTTTT.

The chain joins TRBV24-1 to TRBJ2-5, with a weak D call TRBD1 (5 bases). Germline V gives CDR1 KGHDR, CDR2 SFDVKD. Trimming took 9 bases from V and 5 from J, leaving 15 bases between them. The CDR3 extends over 13 amino acids. In DNA form, the CDR3 reads TGTGCCACCTCATCAGGGCTCGGGGAGACCCAGTACTTC. Translating gives CATSSGLGETQYF.

V and J are TRBV6-6 and TRBJ1-4; D is perhaps TRBD1 (5 bases). CDR1 is MNHNY, CDR2 SVGAGI, per germline (reference sequence). The CDR3 totals 14 residues. V was pared by 7 bases and J by 13 bases, with 22 bases between. CDR3 DNA sequence: TGTGCCAGCAAGACTGGGGGGGTACAGGAGGGACTGTTTTTT. Amino acids: CASKTGGVQEGLFF.

J is TRBJ2-1 and V is TRBV9; tentative D call: TRBD1 (6 bases). Germline V CDR1 and CDR2: SGDLS, YYNGEE. This CDR3 contains 15 residues. The V gene lost 3 bases and the J gene lost 8 bases, with 18 bases spanning the gap. CDR3 region: CASSGGTRPGDEQFF. The CDR3 nucleotides read TGTGCCAGCAGCGGGGGGACAAGGCCGGGTGATGAGCAGTTCTTC. Combining the CDR3 with reference TRBV9 and TRBJ2-1 gives the whole variable domain DSGVTQTPKHLITATGQRVTLRCSPRSGDLSVYWYQQSLDQGLQFLIQYYNGEERAKGNILERFSAQQFPDLHSELNLSSLELGDSALYFCASSGGTRPGDEQFFGPGTRLTVL.

This clone appeared once. The CDR3 is CASSPGYGLGYGYTF. CDR3 coding DNA: TGTGCCAGCAGCCCCGGTTATGGGCTAGGCTATGGCTACACCTTC. The chain is built from TRBV2 and TRBJ1-2; unclear D gene. The germline V gene encodes CDR1 SNHLY and CDR2 FYNNEI. The CDR3 is 15 residues long. V was clipped by 6 bases and J by 4 bases, with 18 bases between them.

The chain employs TRBV29-1 and TRBJ2-5; 7 positions match TRBD1. V dropped 3 bases and J dropped 7; count of bases not matched to a gene: 5. The germline gives CDR1 SQVTM, CDR2 ANQGSEA. The CDR3 consists of 12 residues. The CDR3 loop reads CSVEQGVGTQYF. DNA of the CDR3: TGCAGCGTTGAGCAGGGGGTAGGGACCCAGTACTTC.

The gene calls are TRBV2 and TRBJ1-6, with D possibly being TRBD1 (5 bases). The CDR3 totals 15 residues. CDR1 SNHLY and CDR2 FYNNEI come from the germline V gene. Trimming removed 6 bases at V and 10 bases at J, with 19 bases between. CDR3 in amino acids: CASRQRAGWDSPLHF. CDR3 nucleotide sequence: TGTGCCAGCAGGCAGAGGGCAGGGTGGGACTCACCCCTCCACTTT. Full variable domain (outside the CDR3, taken from reference TRBV2 and TRBJ1-6): EPEVTQTPSHQVTQMGQEVILRCVPISNHLYFYWYRQILGQKVEFLVSFYNNEISEKSEIFDDQFSVERPDGSNFTLKIRSTKLEDSAMYFCASRQRAGWDSPLHFGNGTRLTVT.

The gene calls are TRBV5-3 and TRBJ1-1; D might be TRBD1 (5 bases). TRBV5-3 is known as an ORF, though its function is uncertain. CDR3 length equals 17 residues. Trimming cost V 1 base and J 2 bases, with 18 bases left between them. The CDR3 bases are TGTGCCAGAAGCTTGCCAGACGGGGCTAGGGTTAACACTGAAGCTTTCTTT. Its protein product is CARSLPDGARVNTEAFF.

This chain connects TRBV7-9 to TRBJ1-4, with D possibly TRBD1 on 5 matching bases. The V end was cut by 8 bases, the J end by 0 bases, with 7 bases between. Germline-derived CDR1 and CDR2 are SEHNR and FQNEAQ (reference sequence). CDR3 length equals 13 residues. CDR3 coding DNA: TGTGCCAGCGGGGCTGCAACTAATGAAAAACTGTTTTTT. This sequence encodes CASGAATNEKLFF.

The V call is TRBV4-1, the J call TRBJ1-1, with TRBD1 as a possible D gene (6 bases). CDR3 length equals 15 residues. Germline-derived CDR1 and CDR2 are MGHRA and YSYEKL. Between the trimmed V and J ends, which lost 1 base and 5 bases, there was a span of 14 bases. The CDR3 here is CASSQASTGLTEAFF. The DNA of the CDR3 is TGCGCCAGCAGCCAAGCAAGCACAGGGCTTACTGAAGCTTTCTTT.

The chain couples TRBV18 to TRBJ1-1; D call uncertain. CDR3 size: 14 residues. Trimming stripped 2 bases from V and 6 bases from J, with 13 bases between. CDR1 and CDR2 from the germline V gene are KGHSH and LQKENI. Here the CDR3 reads CASSPSSTGAEAFF. CDR3 nucleotide sequence: TGTGCCAGCTCACCATCATCTACGGGCGCTGAAGCTTTCTTT.

The chain recombines TRBV6-6 with TRBJ2-3, with D possibly called TRBD1 or TRBD2 (6 bases each). CDR3 length: 14 amino acids. CDR1 is MNHNY and CDR2 is SVGAGI in the germline V gene (reference sequence). With 8 bases removed from V and 2 bases from J, the gap between germline ends came to 14 bases. Here the CDR3 DNA reads TGTGCCAGCGATCGGGGGCCTCCCACAGATACGCAGTATTTT. Translating it yields CASDRGPPTDTQYF.

The chain recombines TRBV27 with TRBJ2-7; the D gene is possibly TRBD1 (6 bases). Germline V gives CDR1 MNHEY, CDR2 SMNVEV (reference sequence). The V gene lost 3 bases and the J gene lost 3 bases, with 9 bases spanning the gap. The CDR3 has 13 amino acids. Written as DNA, the CDR3 is TGTGCCAGCAGTTTTTTCAGGGGCTACGAGCAGTACTTC. Translated, it gives CASSFFRGYEQYF.

The rearrangement uses TRBV2 and TRBJ1-4; the D gene is possibly TRBD1 (5 bases). This CDR3 is built from 15 residues. The germline V gene has CDR1 SNHLY and CDR2 FYNNEI. Between the trimmed V and J ends, which lost 6 bases and 0 bases, there was a span of 11 bases. CDR3 protein: CASRKSTATNEKLFF. CDR3 coding DNA: TGTGCCAGCAGAAAATCGACAGCAACTAATGAAAAACTGTTTTTT. Filled out from reference TRBV2 and TRBJ1-4, the complete variable domain reads EPEVTQTPSHQVTQMGQEVILRCVPISNHLYFYWYRQILGQKVEFLVSFYNNEISEKSEIFDDQFSVERPDGSNFTLKIRSTKLEDSAMYFCASRKSTATNEKLFFGSGTQLSVL.

The rearrangement uses TRBV28 and TRBJ1-2; tentative D call: TRBD1 (5 bases). V was pared by 3 bases and J by 6 bases, with 20 bases between. The germline CDR1 and CDR2 sequences are MDHEN and SYDVKM. This CDR3 comprises 16 residues. This CDR3 is CASSLWGQGGPDGYTF. For the CDR3, the DNA is TGTGCCAGCAGTTTGTGGGGCCAGGGCGGGCCGGATGGCTACACCTTC.

J is TRBJ1-2 and V is TRBV6-6; D gene unclear. Germline CDR1 and CDR2: MNHNY and SVGAGI (reference sequence). The CDR3 spans 13 residues. The V end lost 0 bases, the J end lost 4 bases, and 6 bases lay between the germline ends. The CDR3 protein is CASSYSAGYGYTF. CDR3 sequence (DNA): TGTGCCAGCAGTTACTCCGCAGGCTATGGCTACACCTTC.

The chain is built from TRBV4-1 and TRBJ2-3; D unclear. The CDR3 loop spans 13 amino acids. Trimming removed 1 base from V and 4 bases from J, with 6 bases in between. Germline assignment: CDR1 MGHRA and CDR2 YSYEKL. In DNA form, the CDR3 reads TGCGCCAGCAGCCAAGTTGGGTCAGATACGCAGTATTTT. Protein sequence: CASSQVGSDTQYF.

The gene calls are TRBV5-1 and TRBJ1-1, with 9 bases lining up with TRBD1. Germline V gene data show CDR1 as SGHRS and CDR2 as YFSETQ. J lost 4 bases, V lost 4 bases, and 5 bases had no gene match. CDR3 length: 14 amino acids. The CDR3 is CASSGGTGSTEAFF. The CDR3 DNA reads TGCGCCAGCAGCGGGGGGACAGGGTCCACTGAAGCTTTCTTT.

The chain recombines TRBV19 with TRBJ1-1, with 7 bases aligning to TRBD1. Germline V gene lookup returns CDR1 LNHDA and CDR2 SQIVND (reference sequence). Germline trimming cut 5 bases from V and 1 base from J; bases unmatched to any gene: 7. The CDR3 runs 15 residues. CDR3 in DNA: TGTGCCAGTAGTCCCTGGACAGGAGCGAACACTGAAGCTTTCTTT. This encodes CASSPWTGANTEAFF.

The J gene is TRBJ2-7, the V gene TRBV11-1; 7 bases agree with TRBD1. Losses at the gene ends were 4 bases for V and 3 bases for J; bases not matched to a gene: 9. Germline V gives CDR1 SGHAT, CDR2 FQDESV (reference sequence). This CDR3 contains 15 residues. The CDR3 reads CASSSRTGWGYEQYF. CDR3 DNA: TGTGCCAGCAGCTCCAGGACAGGATGGGGCTACGAGCAGTACTTC.

To note about this clone: Other DNA sequences in the sample encode the same CDR3. The gene calls are TRBV2 and TRBJ1-5; D unresolved. V was cut by 6 bases and J by 3 bases, with 9 bases left in between. In germline, CDR1 is SNHLY, CDR2 FYNNEI. CDR3 length: 13 residues. CDR3 nucleotide sequence: TGTGCCAGCAGCACAGTGTCCAATCAGCCCCAGCATTTT. Translation: CASSTVSNQPQHF. The full variable domain, with the rest looked up from reference TRBV2 and TRBJ1-5, is EPEVTQTPSHQVTQMGQEVILRCVPISNHLYFYWYRQILGQKVEFLVSFYNNEISEKSEIFDDQFSVERPDGSNFTLKIRSTKLEDSAMYFCASSTVSNQPQHFGDGTRLSIL.